This TCR beta chain was retrieved from a study of long-term antiretroviral therapy in people with HIV. Investigators performed immunoSEQ version v3.0 at survey level. Generated by immunoSEQ multiplex PCR, the TCRdb table keeps only in-frame clones and is missing some. The sample holds approximately 35,000 clones, 65% to 85% seen once. This clone came up a few times. Germline V lookup: CDR1 SGHNT, CDR2 YENEEA. V lost 6 bases and J 4 bases, leaving 7 bases between the germline ends. The CDR3 consists of 11 residues. Sample: unsorted PBMCs, taken 3.1 years after starting antiretroviral therapy. The origin of this receptor is a woman between 45 and 65 years old with HIV. The J gene is TRBJ2-7, the V gene TRBV11-3, with D uncertain. CDR3 nucleotides: TGTGCCAGCAGTTTCCCTTACGAGCAGTACTTC. Its translation: CASSFPYEQYF.